Below are 28 T cell receptor beta chains sequenced from a single sample in a study of T-cell memory formation after mild COVID-19. TCRdb analysed the 5' RACE reads with MiXCR anew, one entry per CDR3 protein. This sample carries 50,000 or so distinct CDR3 sequences, around a quarter of them seen once, and the ten largest clones take about 40%. The specimen sequenced was PBMCs or a T cell subset sorted from them (not recorded which). Every receptor here comes from a man aged 18 to 35 who had mild COVID-19 (a few samples of this study predate the infection). Cell type and time point are not known.

The rearrangement links TRBV27 to TRBJ2-7, with 9 bases that match TRBD1. Germline CDR1 reads MNHEY; CDR2 reads SMNVEV (reference sequence). V dropped 5 bases and J dropped 2; count of bases not matched to a gene: 10. The CDR3 is 16 residues long. Here the CDR3 reads CASSPTGTGRAYEQYF. Written as DNA, the CDR3 is TGTGCCAGCAGTCCCACCGGGACAGGGAGAGCCTACGAGCAGTACTTC.

This clonotype turned up a few times. J is TRBJ2-2 and V is TRBV6-2 or TRBV6-3; D is ambiguous. The V and J ends lost 0 bases and 1 base respectively, with 12 bases between them. This CDR3 spans 17 amino acids. Germline CDR1 is MNHEY and CDR2 is SVGEGT. The CDR3 spells CASSYSNPLLNTGELFF. In DNA, the CDR3 is TGTGCCAGCAGTTACTCGAACCCGTTACTGAACACCGGGGAGCTGTTTTTT.

This clonotype was detected a few times. The CDR3 loop reads CASSLDREDTQYF. In DNA form, the CDR3 reads TGCGCCAGCAGCTTGGACAGGGAAGATACGCAGTATTTT. The J gene is TRBJ2-3, the V gene TRBV5-1, with TRBD1 as a possible D gene (6 bases). The CDR3 contains 13 residues. With 0 bases removed from V and 5 bases from J, the gap between germline ends came to 7 bases. Germline V gives CDR1 SGHRS, CDR2 YFSETQ.

The chain couples TRBV12-3 or TRBV12-4 to TRBJ1-3; TRBD1 is a possible D gene (6 bases). Trimming removed 6 bases at V and 4 bases at J, with 13 bases between. The CDR3 contains 14 residues. The CDR3 DNA sequence: TGTGCCAGCAGGTCGAGGGGGGCCGGAAACACCATATATTTT. It specifies CASRSRGAGNTIYF.

This clonotype was picked up many times. This chain links TRBV20-1 with TRBJ2-7, with D perhaps TRBD1 (6 bases). Germline V gene lookup returns CDR1 DFQATT and CDR2 SNEGSKA (reference sequence). Trimming shortened V by 0 bases and J by 1 base, and 10 bases separated the two germline ends. The CDR3 sequence is 14 residues long. Here the CDR3 DNA reads TGCAGTGCTAGAGATTCCGGACAGTCCTACGAGCAGTACTTC. Translation gives CSARDSGQSYEQYF.

This clonotype was seen a handful of times. CDR3 nucleotides: TGTGCCAGCAGGCATCAACAGGGGTTGTCCCATTCACCCCTCCACTTT. It specifies CASRHQQGLSHSPLHF. The chain employs TRBV7-8 and TRBJ1-6, with 7 bases that match TRBD1. The CDR3 sequence is 16 residues long. V was pared by 6 bases and J by 8 bases, with 13 bases of the junction left unmatched. From germline, CDR1 is SGHVS and CDR2 FQNEAQ.

The chain carries TRBV6-2 or TRBV6-3 and TRBJ2-5, with D possibly TRBD1 on 5 matching bases. The CDR3 runs 14 residues. Trimming left V 4 bases short and J 2 bases short, with 11 bases between. Germline V lookup: CDR1 MNHEY, CDR2 SVGEGT. CDR3 sequence: CASSSGMEQETQYF. The DNA for the CDR3 is TGTGCCAGCAGTTCAGGGATGGAACAAGAGACCCAGTACTTC.

This clonotype was found many times. The chain combines TRBV7-9 with TRBJ2-5; tentatively, D is TRBD1 (7 bases). The V end was cut by 2 bases, the J end by 2 bases, with 9 bases between. This CDR3 comprises 14 residues. The germline V gene has CDR1 SEHNR and CDR2 FQNEAQ (reference sequence). The CDR3 DNA follows: TGTGCCAGCAGCTTATCAGGGGGGCAAGAGACCCAGTACTTC. Translating gives CASSLSGGQETQYF.

This clonotype was found a few times. This rearrangement joins TRBV7-8 to TRBJ2-1; D gene uncertain. Germline assignment: CDR1 SGHVS and CDR2 FQNEAQ. V shed 3 bases and J shed 4 bases, with 7 bases lying between them. This CDR3 has 13 residues. The CDR3 sequence is CASSLAAYNEQFF. CDR3 sequence (DNA): TGTGCCAGCAGCTTGGCCGCATACAATGAGCAGTTCTTC.

The chain employs TRBV6-5 and TRBJ2-7, with TRBD2 matching over 8 bases. CDR3 length: 13 residues. The ends lost 5 bases at V and 6 bases at J; junction bases unmatched: 6. Germline loops: CDR1 MNHEY, CDR2 SVGAGI. The CDR3 region has the DNA TGTGCCAGCAGTCGCTCGGGGGGGCGCGAGCAGTACTTC. This encodes CASSRSGGREQYF.

Remarks on this clonotype: It is unclear where the CDR3 begins or ends on the DNA, so no DNA is shown, and the CDR3 is as TCRdb lists it. V gene TRBV12-3 or TRBV12-4 combines with J gene TRBJ2-1; TRBD1 reflects the table's D call only, with no check against the DNA. The CDR3 length equals 11 residues, ends included. The CDR3 loop reads CASSFGQGSFF.

The chain is built from TRBV5-1 and TRBJ2-7, with no clear D. The germline V gene encodes CDR1 SGHRS and CDR2 YFSETQ. The length of the CDR3 is 13 residues. The V end lost 1 base, the J end lost 7 bases, and 12 bases lay between the germline ends. CDR3 sequence reads: CASSLYALDEQYF. In nucleotides, the CDR3 is TGCGCCAGCAGCTTGTATGCATTGGATGAGCAGTACTTC.

This clonotype showed up just a few times. The rearrangement links TRBV5-5 to TRBJ2-1, with D possibly being TRBD1 or TRBD2 (5 bases each). V was clipped by 0 bases and J by 4 bases, with 8 bases between them. This CDR3 has 14 amino acids. Germline V CDR1 and CDR2: SGHKS, YYEKEE (reference sequence). The CDR3 is CASSLVREYNEQFF. Written as DNA, the CDR3 is TGTGCCAGCAGCTTGGTCAGGGAGTACAATGAGCAGTTCTTC.

This CDR3 reads CASSLEVLGGYTF. The CDR3 nucleotides read TGTGCCAGCAGTCTCGAGGTTTTGGGCGGCTACACCTTC. The chain is built from TRBV6-5 and TRBJ1-2; D is unresolved. The length of the CDR3 is 13 residues. Germline V gives CDR1 MNHEY, CDR2 SVGAGI. Trimming removed 5 bases at V and 8 bases at J, with 15 bases between.

The V gene is TRBV7-8, the J gene TRBJ2-7, with D tentatively TRBD1 or TRBD2 (5 bases each). V gave up 5 bases and J gave up 2 bases, with 19 bases separating them. The CDR3 extends over 16 amino acids. Germline-derived CDR1 and CDR2 are SGHVS and FQNEAQ. CDR3 nucleotides: TGTGCCAGCAGCCCCCGACAGTCCTACGGGGCCTACGAGCAGTACGTC. Protein sequence: CASSPRQSYGAYEQYV.

The CDR3 here is CASSWASGGAYNEQFF. The CDR3 DNA follows: TGTGCCAGCAGCTGGGCTAGCGGGGGGGCCTACAATGAGCAGTTCTTC. V is TRBV5-6 and J is TRBJ2-1; 12 bases align to TRBD2. J was trimmed by 2 bases and V by 3 bases; bases with no gene match: 3. CDR3 length: 16 residues. The germline gives CDR1 SGHDT, CDR2 YYEEEE.

This clonotype was found a few times. This chain uses TRBV5-1 with TRBJ1-1, with TRBD1 matching 9 bases. The CDR3 sequence is 14 residues long. J lost 5 bases, V lost 2 bases, and 4 bases had no gene match. The germline gives CDR1 SGHRS, CDR2 YFSETQ. CDR3 bases: TGCGCCAGCAGCTTACAGGGGGCATTGACTGAAGCTTTCTTT. Its protein is CASSLQGALTEAFF.

CDR3: CASSYSRGGTAQETQYF. DNA for the CDR3: TGTGCCAGCAGTTACTCTAGAGGCGGGACGGCTCAAGAGACCCAGTACTTC. The rearrangement uses TRBV6-2 or TRBV6-3 and TRBJ2-5; a possible D gene is TRBD2 (6 bases). Germline V gene lookup returns CDR1 MNHEY and CDR2 SVGEGT. Trimming took off 0 bases at V and 2 bases at J, with 16 bases between the two ends. The CDR3 spans 17 residues.

The chain employs TRBV9 and TRBJ1-1, with D possibly TRBD1 on 6 matching bases. Germline CDR1 and CDR2: SGDLS and YYNGEE. This CDR3 is built from 15 residues. The germline V and J ends were trimmed by 0 bases and 2 bases, with 11 bases remaining between them. CDR3 in DNA: TGTGCCAGCAGCGTAGTGGGGGGCGGTAACACTGAAGCTTTCTTT. Translated, it gives CASSVVGGGNTEAFF.

The table lists this clonotype with a few counts. The DNA of the CDR3 is TGTGCCAGCAGCTTAGGCGGGGGAAGCACAGATACGCAGTATTTT. Its protein is CASSLGGGSTDTQYF. The V gene is TRBV5-6, the J gene TRBJ2-3; TRBD2 matches at 7 bases. V dropped 2 bases and J dropped 0; count of bases not matched to a gene: 3. CDR1 is SGHDT and CDR2 is YYEEEE in the germline V gene. This CDR3 has 15 amino acids.

There are a few counts of this clonotype. Here the CDR3 reads CASSQGLVTAGELFF. In nucleotides, the CDR3 is TGCGCCAGCAGCCAAGGACTAGTTACCGCCGGGGAGCTGTTTTTT. The gene calls are TRBV4-1 and TRBJ2-2; the D gene is possibly TRBD2 (6 bases). The CDR3 has 15 amino acids. Germline-derived CDR1 and CDR2 are MGHRA and YSYEKL. Trimming took 1 base from V and 6 from J, leaving 12 bases between them.

The chain has TRBV13 and TRBJ2-5, with TRBD2 as a possible D gene (6 bases). The CDR3 length is 13 residues. The germline V and J ends were trimmed by 5 bases and 3 bases, with 10 bases remaining between them. Per the germline V gene, CDR1 is PRHDT and CDR2 is FYEKMQ (reference sequence). The CDR3 protein is CASSPRGKETQYF. CDR3 sequence (DNA): TGTGCCAGCAGCCCCCGGGGGAAAGAGACCCAGTACTTC.

The CDR3 region is CASSPGPDSYEQYF. DNA of the CDR3: TGTGCCAGCTCACCGGGACCGGACTCCTACGAGCAGTACTTC. The chain joins TRBV18 to TRBJ2-7; D may correspond to TRBD1 or TRBD2 (5 bases each). Germline V CDR1 and CDR2: KGHSH, LQKENI. The CDR3 has 14 amino acids. V lost 3 bases and J 0 bases, leaving 9 bases between the germline ends.

The rearrangement joins TRBV4-1 to TRBJ2-2; 7 bases are shared with TRBD2. CDR3 length: 15 amino acids. In germline, CDR1 is MGHRA, CDR2 YSYEKL. The junction had 7 bases not matched to a gene; V was cut back by 5 bases and J by 4 bases. Here the CDR3 reads CASSSPGGVTGELFF. The CDR3 coding sequence is TGCGCCAGCAGCTCCCCTGGGGGGGTCACCGGGGAGCTGTTTTTT.

This clonotype has a handful of counts. The V call is TRBV5-4, the J call TRBJ2-7; no firm D call. CDR3 length: 12 residues. V lost 4 bases and J 3 bases, leaving 8 bases between the germline ends. The germline V gene has CDR1 SGHNT and CDR2 YYREEE (reference sequence). The CDR3 region is CASSLSNYEQYF. In DNA, the CDR3 is TGTGCCAGCAGCCTTTCCAACTACGAGCAGTACTTC.

This chain connects TRBV15 to TRBJ2-5, with TRBD1 matching over 9 bases. This CDR3 is built from 15 residues. CDR1 LNHNV and CDR2 YYDKDF come from the germline V gene (reference sequence). J lost 5 bases, V lost 2 bases, and 6 bases had no gene match. CDR3 sequence: CATSRPDRGQETQYF. CDR3 DNA sequence: TGTGCCACCAGCAGACCGGACAGGGGCCAGGAGACCCAGTACTTC.

The rearrangement joins TRBV6-5 to TRBJ1-4, with unresolved D. Between the trimmed V and J ends, which lost 5 bases and 8 bases, there was a span of 24 bases. The CDR3 has 17 amino acids. Per the germline V gene, CDR1 is MNHEY and CDR2 is SVGAGI. CDR3 nucleotide sequence: TGTGCCAGCAGTCATTCTATCGGGCGTCCATTCTGGGAAAAACTGTTTTTT. Amino acids: CASSHSIGRPFWEKLFF.

The chain employs TRBV5-1 and TRBJ1-1, with 7 bases that match TRBD1. The CDR3 length is 15 residues. V was clipped by 4 bases and J by 1 base; unmatched bases: 7. Germline CDR1 SGHRS, CDR2 YFSETQ. DNA for the CDR3: TGCGCCAGCAGCCAAACGGGACAGCCGAACACTGAAGCTTTCTTT. This encodes CASSQTGQPNTEAFF.